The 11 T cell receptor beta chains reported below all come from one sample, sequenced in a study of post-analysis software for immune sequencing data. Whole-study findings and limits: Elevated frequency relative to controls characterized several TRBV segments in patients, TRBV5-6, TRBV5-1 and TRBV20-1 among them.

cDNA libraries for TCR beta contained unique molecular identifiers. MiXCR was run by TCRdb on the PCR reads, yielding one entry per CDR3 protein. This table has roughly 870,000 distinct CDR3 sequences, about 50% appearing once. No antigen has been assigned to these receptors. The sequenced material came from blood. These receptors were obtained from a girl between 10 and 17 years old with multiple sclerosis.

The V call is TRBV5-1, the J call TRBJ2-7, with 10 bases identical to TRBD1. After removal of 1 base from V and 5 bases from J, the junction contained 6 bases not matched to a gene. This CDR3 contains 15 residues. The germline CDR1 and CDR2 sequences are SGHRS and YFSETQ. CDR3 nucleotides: TGCGCCAGCAGCTTGCCCGAGGACAGGGGGGACGAGCAGTACTTC. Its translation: CASSLPEDRGDEQYF.

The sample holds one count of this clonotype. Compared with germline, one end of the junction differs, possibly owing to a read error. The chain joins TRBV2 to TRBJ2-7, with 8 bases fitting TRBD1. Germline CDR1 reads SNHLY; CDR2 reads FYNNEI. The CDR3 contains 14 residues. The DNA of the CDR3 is TGTGCCCGCAGCCGCAGGGGGCTTGTCTACGAGCAGTACTTC. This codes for CARSRRGLVYEQYF.

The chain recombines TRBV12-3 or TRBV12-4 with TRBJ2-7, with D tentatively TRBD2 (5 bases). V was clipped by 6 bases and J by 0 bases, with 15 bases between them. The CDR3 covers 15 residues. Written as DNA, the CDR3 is TGTGCCAGCAGCCCCAGTTTGGGAGTCTCCTACGAGCAGTACTTC. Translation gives CASSPSLGVSYEQYF.

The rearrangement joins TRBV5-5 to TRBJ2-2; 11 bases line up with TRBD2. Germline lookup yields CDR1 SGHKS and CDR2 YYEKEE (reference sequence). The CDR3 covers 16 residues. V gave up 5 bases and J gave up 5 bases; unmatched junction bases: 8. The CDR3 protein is CASSNSGGAGTGELFF. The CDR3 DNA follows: TGTGCCAGCAGTAATAGCGGGGGGGCCGGGACCGGGGAGCTGTTTTTT.

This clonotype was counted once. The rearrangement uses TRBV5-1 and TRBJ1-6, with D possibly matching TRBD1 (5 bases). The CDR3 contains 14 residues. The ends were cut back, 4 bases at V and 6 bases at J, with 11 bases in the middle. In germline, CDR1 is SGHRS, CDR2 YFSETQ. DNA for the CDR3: TGCGCCAGCAGCCCAGCCGGGGCTAATTCACCCCTCCACTTT. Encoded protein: CASSPAGANSPLHF.

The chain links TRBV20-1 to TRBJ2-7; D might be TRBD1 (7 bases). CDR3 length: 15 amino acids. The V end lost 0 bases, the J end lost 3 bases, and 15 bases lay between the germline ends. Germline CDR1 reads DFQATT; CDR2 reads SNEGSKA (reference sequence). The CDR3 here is CSARDRRQGGYEQYF. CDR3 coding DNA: TGCAGTGCTAGAGATCGAAGACAGGGAGGCTACGAGCAGTACTTC.

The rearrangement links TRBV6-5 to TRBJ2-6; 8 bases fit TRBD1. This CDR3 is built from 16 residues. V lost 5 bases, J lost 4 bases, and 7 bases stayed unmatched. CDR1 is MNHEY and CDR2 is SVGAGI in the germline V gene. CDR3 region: CASSRQGSSGANVLTF. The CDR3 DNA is TGTGCCAGCAGTCGACAGGGGAGTTCGGGGGCCAACGTCCTGACTTTC.

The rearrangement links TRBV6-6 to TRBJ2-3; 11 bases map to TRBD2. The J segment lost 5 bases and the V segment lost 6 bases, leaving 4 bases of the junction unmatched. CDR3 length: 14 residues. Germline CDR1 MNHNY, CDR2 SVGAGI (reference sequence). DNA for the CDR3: TGTGCCAGCAGGCTTAGCGGGAGGGAAGATACGCAGTATTTT. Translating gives CASRLSGREDTQYF.

This chain's CDR3 is CSVEDRRTGTYEQYF. CDR3 nucleotide sequence: TGCAGCGTTGAAGATCGCCGGACAGGGACCTACGAGCAGTACTTC. The rearrangement links TRBV29-1 to TRBJ2-7; 8 bases fit TRBD1. Unmatched junction bases numbered 6, after V lost 0 bases and J lost 2 bases. Germline CDR1 reads SQVTM; CDR2 reads ANQGSEA. This CDR3 has 15 amino acids.

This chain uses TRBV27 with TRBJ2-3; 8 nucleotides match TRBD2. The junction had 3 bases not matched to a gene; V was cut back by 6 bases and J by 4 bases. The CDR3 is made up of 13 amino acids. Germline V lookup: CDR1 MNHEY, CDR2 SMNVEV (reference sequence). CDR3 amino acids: CASSGRASDTQYF. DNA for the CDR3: TGTGCCAGCAGCGGGAGGGCCTCAGATACGCAGTATTTT.

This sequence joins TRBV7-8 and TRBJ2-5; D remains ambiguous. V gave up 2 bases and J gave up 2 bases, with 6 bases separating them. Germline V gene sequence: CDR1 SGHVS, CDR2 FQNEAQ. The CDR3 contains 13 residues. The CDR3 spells CASSLRIQETQYF. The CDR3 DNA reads TGTGCCAGCAGCTTAAGGATTCAAGAGACCCAGTACTTC.